Shown below are 18 T cell receptor beta chains from a single sample sequenced in a study of cytomegalovirus exposure and HLA in healthy donors. In the PCR, 60 Vbeta and 13 Jbeta primers were used. The assay was immunoSEQ multiplex PCR, and TCRdb's table has in-frame clones only and misses some. Of under 200,000 clones listed, 87% are singletons. The material sequenced was PBMCs. Receptor source: a boy younger than 10 in good health and CMV-seronegative.

The chain has TRBV27 and TRBJ2-2, with a possible D match to TRBD1 (6 bases). This CDR3 region has 14 residues. V was shortened by 2 bases and J by 7 bases, with 11 bases between the two germline ends. Germline CDR1 MNHEY, CDR2 SMNVEV (reference sequence). In DNA form, the CDR3 reads TGTGCCAGCAGTTTAGGCAGGGGCGTCGGGGAGCTGTTTTTT. Amino acid sequence: CASSLGRGVGELFF.

This chain joins TRBV28 and TRBJ1-5; maybe TRBD1 (6 bases). The CDR3 extends over 13 amino acids. V was cut by 6 bases and J by 7 bases, with 13 bases left in between. The germline V gene encodes CDR1 MDHEN and CDR2 SYDVKM. The CDR3 nucleotides read TGTGCCAGCAGAGATCCACAGGGACAGCCCCAGCATTTT. Its translation: CASRDPQGQPQHF.

CDR3 in amino acids: CASSLRDCQETQYF. The CDR3 bases are TGTGCCAGCAGTTTGAGGGACTGTCAAGAGACCCAGTACTTC. V usage is TRBV28 and J usage is TRBJ2-5; tentative D call: TRBD2 (6 bases). The CDR3 contains 14 residues. The V and J ends lost 3 bases and 2 bases respectively, with 10 bases between them. Germline CDR1 reads MDHEN; CDR2 reads SYDVKM.

This clone was detected a few times. Other DNA sequences in the sample encode the same CDR3. The chain links TRBV6-5 to TRBJ1-1, with D uncertain. Trimming took 0 bases from V and 0 from J, leaving 5 bases between them. The CDR3 sequence is 14 residues long. Germline assignment: CDR1 MNHEY and CDR2 SVGAGI. CDR3 DNA sequence: TGTGCCAGCAGTTACTCGAGGGTGAACACTGAAGCTTTCTTT. As protein: CASSYSRVNTEAFF.

The chain links TRBV29-1 to TRBJ2-7; TRBD2 agrees at 10 bases. CDR1 and CDR2 (germline): SQVTM, ANQGSEA. J lost 2 bases, V lost 3 bases, and 7 bases had no gene match. This CDR3 contains 15 residues. The CDR3 DNA reads as TGCAGCGTTGAGGCAACTAGCGGGGTTACCTACGAGCAGTACTTC. Encoded protein: CSVEATSGVTYEQYF.

This chain joins TRBV15 and TRBJ2-5; possible D gene TRBD1, 7 bases. Between the trimmed V and J ends, which lost 0 bases and 4 bases, there was a span of 15 bases. Germline CDR1 reads LNHNV; CDR2 reads YYDKDF (reference sequence). The CDR3 sequence is 16 residues long. The CDR3 bases are TGTGCCACCAGCAGAGATCGACAGGGACTCGGAGAGACCCAGTACTTC. It is translated as CATSRDRQGLGETQYF.

This chain links TRBV5-1 with TRBJ2-2, with 9 bases aligning to TRBD1. The CDR3 runs 15 residues. V trimming: 0 bases; J trimming: 6 bases; junction bases outside the gene matches: 3. Germline CDR1 SGHRS, CDR2 YFSETQ. For the CDR3, the DNA is TGCGCCAGCAGCTTGGGGGACAGGGAACCCGGGGAGCTGTTTTTT. Translated, it gives CASSLGDREPGELFF.

J is TRBJ2-2 and V is TRBV28, with no clear D. The V gene's germline CDR1 is MDHEN and CDR2 SYDVKM. This CDR3 has 11 residues. V lost 5 bases to trimming and J lost 7 bases, with 5 bases between them. The CDR3 region has the DNA TGTGCCAGCAGTCCCGGCGGGGAGCTGTTTTTT. It encodes CASSPGGELFF. Full variable domain (rest looked up from reference TRBV28 and TRBJ2-2): DVKVTQSSRYLVKRTGEKVFLECVQDMDHENMFWYRQDPGLGLRLIYFSYDVKMKEKGDIPEGYSVSREKKERFSLILESASTNQTSMYLCASSPGGELFFGEGSRLTVL.

V is TRBV6-1 and J is TRBJ2-1; TRBD2 is a possible D gene (6 bases). Germline-derived CDR1 and CDR2 are MNHNS and SASEGT. The V gene lost 8 bases and the J gene lost 2 bases, with 10 bases spanning the gap. CDR3 length: 13 residues. The CDR3 coding sequence is TGTGCCAGCCGGGACTCAACCTACAATGAGCAGTTCTTC. Residues: CASRDSTYNEQFF.

The chain is built from TRBV6-1 and TRBJ2-1; a possible D gene is TRBD2 (5 bases). The CDR3 totals 12 residues. The germline V and J ends were trimmed by 11 bases and 3 bases, with 11 bases remaining between them. The V gene's germline CDR1 is MNHNS and CDR2 SASEGT. The CDR3 loop is CAVAGYYNEQFF. The CDR3 DNA follows: TGTGCCGTGGCGGGTTACTACAATGAGCAGTTCTTC.

The rearrangement links TRBV29-1 to TRBJ2-7, with 8 bases fitting TRBD1. The CDR3 consists of 14 residues. Germline CDR1 and CDR2: SQVTM and ANQGSEA. The ends lost 2 bases at V and 4 bases at J; junction bases unmatched: 7. In DNA form, the CDR3 reads TGCAGCGTTGAATACCAGGACAGGGCTTACGAGCAGTACTTC. This encodes CSVEYQDRAYEQYF.

The chain is built from TRBV19 and TRBJ2-2; 11 nucleotides agree with TRBD2. Germline V CDR1 and CDR2: LNHDA, SQIVND (reference sequence). CDR3 length: 15 amino acids. The ends lost 6 bases at V and 5 bases at J; junction bases unmatched: 5. The DNA of the CDR3 is TGTGCCAGTAGGCCCCTAGCGGGAGGTACCGGGGAGCTGTTTTTT. Its translation: CASRPLAGGTGELFF.

V usage is TRBV6-1 and J usage is TRBJ2-7, with 7 nucleotides matching TRBD2. V lost 6 bases to trimming and J lost 2 bases; unmatched junction nucleotides: 7. The CDR3 runs to 14 residues. In germline, CDR1 is MNHNS, CDR2 SASEGT. CDR3 in amino acids: CASSRGEATYEQYF. CDR3 DNA: TGTGCCAGCAGCCGGGGGGAGGCAACCTACGAGCAGTACTTC.

The genes are TRBV30 and TRBJ2-1, with TRBD2 matching 7 bases. This CDR3 region has 15 residues. After removal of 0 bases from V and 4 bases from J, the junction contained 6 bases not matched to a gene. Germline-derived CDR1 and CDR2 are GTSNPN and SVGIG (reference sequence). CDR3 residues: CAWSVLERDYNEQFF. The CDR3 DNA follows: TGTGCCTGGAGTGTACTAGAGCGGGATTACAATGAGCAGTTCTTC.

The chain has TRBV5-6 and TRBJ2-7; 9 bases are a match to TRBD1. V shed 3 bases, J shed 2 bases, and the junction held 3 bases outside the gene matches. The CDR3 spans 14 residues. In germline, CDR1 is SGHDT, CDR2 YYEEEE. The CDR3 is CASSWWDRAYEQYF. CDR3 coding DNA: TGTGCCAGCAGCTGGTGGGACAGGGCCTACGAGCAGTACTTC.

CDR3 in amino acids: CASSFLTGGASSYNEQFF. The CDR3 DNA reads TGTGCCAGCAGCTTCCTCACAGGGGGCGCGAGCTCCTACAATGAGCAGTTCTTC. The chain joins TRBV7-9 to TRBJ2-1, with 9 bases that match TRBD1. The CDR3 is made up of 18 amino acids. V shed 3 bases, J shed 0 bases, and the junction held 9 bases outside the gene matches. The germline V gene has CDR1 SEHNR and CDR2 FQNEAQ (reference sequence).

The chain couples TRBV5-1 to TRBJ1-2; D perhaps matches TRBD1 (5 bases). This CDR3 spans 16 amino acids. The germline V and J ends were trimmed by 4 bases and 4 bases, with 20 bases remaining between them. Per germline, CDR1 SGHRS and CDR2 YFSETQ. The CDR3 region is CASSPTTGESSYGYTF. Here the CDR3 DNA reads TGCGCCAGCAGCCCAACGACGGGGGAGAGTAGCTATGGCTACACCTTC.

This chain connects TRBV28 to TRBJ2-7; a possible D gene is TRBD1 (6 bases). The V gene's germline CDR1 is MDHEN and CDR2 SYDVKM. This CDR3 has 16 amino acids. Trimming stripped 6 bases from V and 2 bases from J, with 20 bases between. The CDR3 reads CASSRPPGTNTYEQYF. The CDR3 nucleotides read TGTGCCAGCAGCCGCCCCCCCGGGACAAACACCTACGAGCAGTACTTC. Filled out from reference TRBV28 and TRBJ2-7, the complete variable domain reads DVKVTQSSRYLVKRTGEKVFLECVQDMDHENMFWYRQDPGLGLRLIYFSYDVKMKEKGDIPEGYSVSREKKERFSLILESASTNQTSMYLCASSRPPGTNTYEQYFGPGTRLTVT.